Listed here are 16 T cell receptor beta chains from one sample, sequenced in a study of cytotoxic CD8 clonotypes in ibrutinib-treated CLL. TCRdb keeps only in-frame clones here, not all; method: immunoSEQ multiplex PCR. The data show roughly 11,000 clones, about four fifths seen once. Sequencing used PBMCs, obtained at disease progression, from a patient treated with ibrutinib. These receptors originate from a human donor with chronic lymphocytic leukemia.

By sample fraction, this clone is hyperexpanded (1% or more). The rearrangement joins TRBV28 to TRBJ2-7; 7 bases line up with TRBD1. Trimming removed 7 bases from V and 0 bases from J; junction bases left unmatched: 9. Per the germline V gene, CDR1 is MDHEN and CDR2 is SYDVKM. This CDR3 is 15 amino acids long. CDR3 loop: CASTRDSFSSYEQYF. CDR3 DNA sequence: TGTGCCAGCACCCGGGACAGTTTTAGCTCCTACGAGCAGTACTTC.

The gene calls are TRBV5-1 and TRBJ2-4, with D tentatively TRBD2 (5 bases). The V gene's germline CDR1 is SGHRS and CDR2 YFSETQ. Trimming left V 0 bases short and J 13 bases short, with 14 bases between. The CDR3 has 13 residues. CDR3 amino acids: CASSLGNEGSQYF. Written as DNA, the CDR3 is TGCGCCAGCAGCTTGGGAAACGAGGGATCCCAGTACTTC. The whole variable domain, filled in from reference TRBV5-1 and TRBJ2-4, reads KAGVTQTPRYLIKTRGQQVTLSCSPISGHRSVSWYQQTPGQGLQFLFEYFSETQRNKGNFPGRFSGRQFSNSRSEMNVSTLELGDSALYLCASSLGNEGSQYFGAGTRLSVL.

The V gene is TRBV19, the J gene TRBJ2-2; unclear D gene. Deletions cut 2 bases from V and 1 base from J, with 8 bases between. This CDR3 comprises 15 residues. Germline assignment: CDR1 LNHDA and CDR2 SQIVND (reference sequence). CDR3 nucleotide sequence: TGTGCCAGTAGTATATGGTCCAGGAACACCGGGGAGCTGTTTTTT. Protein product: CASSIWSRNTGELFF.

The J gene is TRBJ1-4, the V gene TRBV5-1; D ambiguous. V lost 4 bases to trimming and J lost 0 bases, with 10 bases between them. CDR3 length: 15 amino acids. Germline V gives CDR1 SGHRS, CDR2 YFSETQ. This CDR3 is CASSEEGATNEKLFF. The CDR3 DNA reads as TGCGCCAGCAGCGAGGAGGGAGCAACTAATGAAAAACTGTTTTTT.

CDR3 coding DNA: TGTGCCAGCTGCGGCGACCTATCTAATGAAAAACTGTTTTTT. Translating gives CASCGDLSNEKLFF. The chain couples TRBV18 to TRBJ1-4, with D unresolved. Per germline, CDR1 KGHSH and CDR2 LQKENI. V gave up 7 bases and J gave up 3 bases, with 12 bases separating them. The CDR3 runs to 14 residues. The full variable domain, completed using reference TRBV18 and TRBJ1-4, is NAGVMQNPRHLVRRRGQEARLRCSPMKGHSHVYWYRQLPEEGLKFMVYLQKENIIDESGMPKERFSAEFPKEGPSILRIQQVVRGDSAAYFCASCGDLSNEKLFFGSGTQLSVL.

V is TRBV5-1 and J is TRBJ2-1; 14 bases map to TRBD2. CDR1 is SGHRS, CDR2 YFSETQ, per germline. The CDR3 covers 15 residues. The trim removed 4 bases at V and 9 bases at J, leaving 6 bases unmatched. The CDR3 spells CASSPGLAGVSEQFF. DNA of the CDR3: TGCGCCAGCAGCCCGGGACTAGCGGGAGTCAGTGAGCAGTTCTTC.

The chain combines TRBV10-2 with TRBJ1-1; the D is unclear. The CDR3 contains 12 residues. From germline, CDR1 is WSHSY and CDR2 SAAADI. Trimming pared 5 bases from V and 6 bases from J, leaving 10 bases between. The CDR3, as DNA: TGCGCCAGCAGTCTTCTCCCCGCTGAAGCTTTCTTT. This translates into CASSLLPAEAFF.

The chain combines TRBV30 with TRBJ2-1, with 11 bases fitting TRBD2. The V gene's germline CDR1 is GTSNPN and CDR2 SVGIG (reference sequence). The J segment lost 4 bases and the V segment lost 4 bases, leaving 3 bases of the junction unmatched. The CDR3 is 14 residues long. The CDR3 coding sequence is TGTGCCTGGAAAGGGACTAGCGGATACAATGAGCAGTTCTTC. It is translated as CAWKGTSGYNEQFF.

This clone was seen a few times. The V call is TRBV10-2, the J call TRBJ2-1; 11 bases agree with TRBD2. The J segment lost 12 bases and the V segment lost 7 bases, leaving 29 bases of the junction unmatched. Per germline, CDR1 WSHSY and CDR2 SAAADI. CDR3 length equals 20 residues. For the CDR3, the DNA is TGCGCCAGCAACCAACCTCCCGGGACAGGGAGTAGCGGGAGGGCCCCCGGGCAGTTCTTC. Translating it yields CASNQPPGTGSSGRAPGQFF.

The chain carries TRBV19 and TRBJ2-7; TRBD1 agrees at 8 bases. The CDR3 sequence is 14 residues long. The trim removed 1 base at V and 1 base at J, leaving 0 bases unmatched. Germline assignment: CDR1 LNHDA and CDR2 SQIVND (reference sequence). CDR3: CASSIGTGSYEQYF. The CDR3 DNA sequence: TGTGCCAGTAGTATAGGGACAGGGTCCTACGAGCAGTACTTC.

The V call is TRBV7-9, the J call TRBJ2-7, with D uncertain. The CDR3 runs 15 residues. The germline V and J ends were trimmed by 1 base and 3 bases, with 13 bases remaining between them. Per germline, CDR1 SEHNR and CDR2 FQNEAQ (reference sequence). CDR3 loop: CASSLVGVANYEQYF. CDR3 DNA sequence: TGTGCCAGCAGCTTAGTGGGCGTTGCTAACTACGAGCAGTACTTC. Using reference TRBV7-9 and TRBJ2-7 for the parts outside the CDR3, the full variable domain is DTGVSQNPRHKITKRGQNVTFRCDPISEHNRLYWYRQTLGQGPEFLTYFQNEAQLEKSRLLSDRFSAERPKGSFSTLEIQRTEQGDSAMYLCASSLVGVANYEQYFGPGTRLTVT.

The V and J genes are TRBV6-6 and TRBJ2-1; tentative D call: TRBD1 (6 bases). CDR1 is MNHNY, CDR2 SVGAGI, per germline (reference sequence). The CDR3 covers 15 residues. Trimming took 5 bases from V and 1 from J, leaving 12 bases between them. The CDR3 protein is CASSTLQGSYNEQFF. As DNA, the CDR3 is TGTGCCAGCAGTACCCTACAGGGTTCCTACAATGAGCAGTTCTTC.

The chain carries TRBV5-4 and TRBJ2-7, with D perhaps TRBD1 or TRBD2 (5 bases each). V lost 4 bases to trimming and J lost 2 bases, with 19 bases between them. The CDR3 sequence is 16 residues long. Germline V gene data show CDR1 as SGHNT and CDR2 as YYREEE (reference sequence). Written as DNA, the CDR3 is TGTGCCAGCAGCCAAAGCTACGGGACCGGGACCTACGAGCAGTACTTC. Translation gives CASSQSYGTGTYEQYF.

This clone was observed a single time. The CDR3 reads CASSTSAGGTYEQYF. The DNA for the CDR3 is TGTGCCAGCAGCACCTCAGCGGGAGGTACCTACGAGCAGTACTTC. The genes are TRBV7-2 and TRBJ2-7; 9 nucleotides align to TRBD2. The ends lost 5 bases at V and 2 bases at J; junction bases unmatched: 7. CDR1 and CDR2 from the germline V gene are SGHTA and FQGNSA. This CDR3 region has 15 residues. The complete variable domain, with remaining parts taken from reference TRBV7-2 and TRBJ2-7, reads GAGVSQSPSNKVTEKGKDVELRCDPISGHTALYWYRQSLGQGLEFLIYFQGNSAPDKSGLPSDRFSAERTGGSVSTLTIQRTQQEDSAVYLCASSTSAGGTYEQYFGPGTRLTVT.

This clone is a singleton in its sample. The chain has TRBV28 and TRBJ2-7; TRBD1 agrees at 8 bases. Per the germline V gene, CDR1 is MDHEN and CDR2 is SYDVKM. V shed 3 bases, J shed 6 bases, and the junction held 7 bases outside the gene matches. The CDR3 consists of 14 residues. CDR3 DNA: TGTGCCAGCAGTTTGTCAGGGGGCGCGGCCGAGCAGTACTTC. It specifies CASSLSGGAAEQYF.

The V call is TRBV7-9, the J call TRBJ2-2; a weak D match, TRBD2 (5 bases). V was cut by 4 bases and J by 7 bases, with 10 bases left in between. In germline, CDR1 is SEHNR, CDR2 FQNEAQ (reference sequence). The CDR3 length is 13 residues. CDR3 residues: CASSWGVGGELFF. CDR3 sequence (DNA): TGTGCCAGCAGCTGGGGAGTGGGCGGGGAGCTGTTTTTT.